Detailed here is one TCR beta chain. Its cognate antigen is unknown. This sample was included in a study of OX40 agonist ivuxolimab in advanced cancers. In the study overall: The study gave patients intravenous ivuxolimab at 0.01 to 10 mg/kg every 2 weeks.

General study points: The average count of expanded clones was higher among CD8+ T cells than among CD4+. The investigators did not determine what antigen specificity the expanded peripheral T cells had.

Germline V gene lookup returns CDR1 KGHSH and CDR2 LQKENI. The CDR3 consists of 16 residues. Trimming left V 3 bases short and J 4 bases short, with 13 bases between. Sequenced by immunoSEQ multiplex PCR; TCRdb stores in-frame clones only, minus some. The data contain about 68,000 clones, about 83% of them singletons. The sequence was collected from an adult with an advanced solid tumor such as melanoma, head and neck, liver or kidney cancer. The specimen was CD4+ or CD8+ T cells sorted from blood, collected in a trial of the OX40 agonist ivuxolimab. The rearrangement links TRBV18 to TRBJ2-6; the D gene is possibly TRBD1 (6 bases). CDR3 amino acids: CASSPLTGLGANVLTF. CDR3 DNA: TGTGCCAGCTCACCCCTAACAGGGCTCGGGGCCAACGTCCTGACTTTC.